The 14 T cell receptor beta chains below all came from one sample that was sequenced in a study of T-cell reconstitution after alpha-beta-depleted transplantation in children. A TCRbeta library incorporating unique molecular identifiers was prepared. Each CDR3 protein is one row after TCRdb ran MiXCR on the PCR reads. Seen here are 45,000 to 55,000 distinct CDR3 sequences, about 9.3% observed once, and the top ten hold approximately 27%. Sequenced material: PBMCs, mostly from graft donor cells, taken 60 days after TCRalphabeta/CD19-depleted stem cell transplant. Receptors were obtained from a male patient aged 2-10 years who had a stem cell transplant for chronic granulomatous disease, so the T cells may come from the graft donor.

Ten or more counts support this clonotype. This chain's CDR3 is CASSPLALGGTGQFF. The CDR3 DNA is TGTGCCAGCAGCCCCCTAGCCCTGGGGGGTACGGGGCAGTTCTTC. This chain uses TRBV7-8 with TRBJ2-1, with D tentatively TRBD2 (6 bases). The CDR3 length is 15 residues. Germline-derived CDR1 and CDR2 are SGHVS and FQNEAQ. The germline V and J ends were trimmed by 5 bases and 12 bases, with 23 bases remaining between them.

This clonotype was seen ten or more times. The chain employs TRBV20-1 and TRBJ1-1; 9 bases map to TRBD1. The CDR3 length is 14 residues. Trimming at V came to 0 bases and at J to 4 bases, leaving 3 bases not matched to a gene. The V gene's germline CDR1 is DFQATT and CDR2 SNEGSKA (reference sequence). CDR3 sequence reads: CSARDWTGATEAFF. The CDR3 DNA reads TGCAGTGCTAGAGATTGGACAGGGGCCACTGAAGCTTTCTTT.

This clonotype has a count of ten or more. The V and J genes are TRBV12-3 or TRBV12-4 and TRBJ1-3; D perhaps matches TRBD1 (6 bases). V dropped 5 bases and J dropped 4 bases, with 18 bases sitting between them. The CDR3 contains 16 residues. CDR3 region: CASSPKQGSRGNTIYF. For the CDR3, the DNA is TGTGCCAGCAGTCCCAAGCAGGGGTCGAGAGGAAACACCATATATTTT.

This clonotype has ten or more counts. J is TRBJ1-4 and V is TRBV2; TRBD1 might be the D (5 bases). The CDR3 has 13 residues. V lost 4 bases to trimming and J lost 8 bases, with 11 bases between them. Germline CDR1 reads SNHLY; CDR2 reads FYNNEI. CDR3 sequence reads: CASSVGTREKLFF. For the CDR3, the DNA is TGTGCCAGCAGTGTTGGGACGCGGGAAAAACTGTTTTTT. Full variable domain (remainder filled in from reference TRBV2 and TRBJ1-4): EPEVTQTPSHQVTQMGQEVILRCVPISNHLYFYWYRQILGQKVEFLVSFYNNEISEKSEIFDDQFSVERPDGSNFTLKIRSTKLEDSAMYFCASSVGTREKLFFGSGTQLSVL.

This clonotype was seen ten or more times. The J gene is TRBJ2-2, the V gene TRBV20-1; 9 nucleotides agree with TRBD2. Trimming took 3 bases from V and 1 from J; bases not matched to a gene: 3. Looked up from germline, CDR1 is DFQATT and CDR2 is SNEGSKA (reference sequence). This CDR3 comprises 15 residues. The chain's CDR3 is CSARVAGVNTGELFF. The CDR3 coding sequence is TGCAGTGCTAGGGTAGCGGGAGTGAACACCGGGGAGCTGTTTTTT.

This clonotype qualifies as medium-sized (0.01 to 0.1%). The chain has TRBV12-3 or TRBV12-4 and TRBJ2-2; D not resolved. This CDR3 spans 16 amino acids. V lost 2 bases and J 1 base, leaving 11 bases between the germline ends. The CDR3 loop reads CASSLIALGNTGELFF. The CDR3 DNA reads TGTGCCAGCAGTTTAATTGCGTTGGGGAACACCGGGGAGCTGTTTTTT.

Ten or more counts support this clonotype. The CDR3 is CASSLANVVQETQYF. Written as DNA, the CDR3 is TGTGCCAGCAGCTTAGCCAACGTAGTACAAGAGACCCAGTACTTC. V and J are TRBV11-2 and TRBJ2-5, with no clear D. CDR3 size: 15 residues. Trimming cost V 1 base and J 2 bases, with 11 bases left between them. Germline CDR1 is SGHAT and CDR2 is FQNNGV. Together with reference TRBV11-2 and TRBJ2-5, the CDR3 gives the full variable domain: EAGVAQSPRYKIIEKRQSVAFWCNPISGHATLYWYQQILGQGPKLLIQFQNNGVVDDSQLPKDRFSAERLKGVDSTLKIQPAKLEDSAVYLCASSLANVVQETQYFGPGTRLLVL.

In its sample, this clonotype was seen many times. The chain links TRBV12-3 or TRBV12-4 to TRBJ1-5; D is undetermined. There are 15 residues in the CDR3. Between the trimmed V and J ends, which lost 3 bases and 2 bases, there was a span of 11 bases. The CDR3 DNA sequence: TGTGCCAGCAGTTTTTCCCTTGGGGGCAATCAGCCCCAGCATTTT. Residues: CASSFSLGGNQPQHF.

CDR3 region: CASSLWRQINSPLHF. Written as DNA, the CDR3 is TGTGCCAGCAGCTTATGGCGGCAGATTAATTCACCCCTCCACTTT. This rearrangement joins TRBV7-8 to TRBJ1-6; unclear D gene. V shed 2 bases and J shed 6 bases, with 11 bases lying between them. Germline lookup yields CDR1 SGHVS and CDR2 FQNEAQ. The CDR3 has 15 residues. Looking up the rest from reference TRBV7-8 and TRBJ1-6 gives the full variable domain: GAGVSQSPRYKVAKRGQDVALRCDPISGHVSLFWYQQALGQGPEFLTYFQNEAQLDKSGLPSDRFFAERPEGSVSTLKIQRTQQEDSAVYLCASSLWRQINSPLHFGNGTRLTVT.

This clonotype occurred many times. The V call is TRBV20-1, the J call TRBJ1-4; 7 bases map to TRBD1. The germline CDR1 and CDR2 sequences are DFQATT and SNEGSKA (reference sequence). V shed 6 bases and J 7 bases; nucleotides not matched to a gene: 11. The CDR3 length is 14 residues. CDR3: CSATTGAIGEKLFF. The CDR3 region has the DNA TGCAGTGCCACCACAGGGGCCATCGGTGAAAAACTGTTTTTT.

By its share, this clonotype is medium-sized. The chain employs TRBV27 and TRBJ2-1; 7 bases fit TRBD2. Germline V gene sequence: CDR1 MNHEY, CDR2 SMNVEV (reference sequence). This CDR3 has 15 amino acids. V lost 8 bases, J lost 6 bases, and 13 bases stayed unmatched. CDR3 DNA sequence: TGTGCCAGCCGACTATGGACTAGTTTGGTCAATGAGCAGTTCTTC. It translates to CASRLWTSLVNEQFF.

This clonotype rates as medium-sized (0.01 to 0.1%). This chain uses TRBV27 with TRBJ1-5; no clear D. V shed 0 bases and J shed 3 bases, with 9 bases lying between them. The CDR3 consists of 15 residues. Germline CDR1 is MNHEY and CDR2 is SMNVEV (reference sequence). This CDR3 is CASSLSAGFNQPQHF. CDR3 sequence (DNA): TGTGCCAGCAGTTTATCGGCCGGGTTCAATCAGCCCCAGCATTTT.

This clonotype was seen ten or more times. This sequence joins TRBV20-1 and TRBJ1-2; 7 nucleotides align to TRBD1. Germline assignment: CDR1 DFQATT and CDR2 SNEGSKA (reference sequence). The CDR3 covers 15 residues. The V gene end was trimmed by 0 bases and the J gene end by 8 bases; junction bases not matched to a gene: 12. The CDR3 protein is CSARDRYGQALGYTF. The CDR3 nucleotides read TGCAGTGCTAGAGATCGGTATGGACAGGCTCTGGGCTACACCTTC.

This clonotype was seen many times. The CDR3 DNA sequence: TGTGCCAGCAGCGAGGGGACTAGCGGCTACAATGAGCAGTTCTTC. This codes for CASSEGTSGYNEQFF. The chain carries TRBV6-1 and TRBJ2-1; 11 bases are shared with TRBD2. CDR3 length: 15 amino acids. Germline V lookup: CDR1 MNHNS, CDR2 SASEGT. V was pared by 6 bases and J by 3 bases, with 4 bases of the junction left unmatched.